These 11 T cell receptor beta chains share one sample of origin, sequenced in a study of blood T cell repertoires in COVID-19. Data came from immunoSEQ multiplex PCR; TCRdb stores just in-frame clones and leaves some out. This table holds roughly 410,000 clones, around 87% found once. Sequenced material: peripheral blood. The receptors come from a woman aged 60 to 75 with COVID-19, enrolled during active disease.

CDR3 residues: CASKSSTDTQYF. The CDR3 region has the DNA TGTGCCAGCAAGAGCAGCACAGATACGCAGTATTTT. The chain links TRBV6-5 to TRBJ2-3; D not certain. Germline V gene data show CDR1 as MNHEY and CDR2 as SVGAGI. Deletions cut 7 bases from V and 0 bases from J, with 5 bases between. The CDR3 runs 12 residues.

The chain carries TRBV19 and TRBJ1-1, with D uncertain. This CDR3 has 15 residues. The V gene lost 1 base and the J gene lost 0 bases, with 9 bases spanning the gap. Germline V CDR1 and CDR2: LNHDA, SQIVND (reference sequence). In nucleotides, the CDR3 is TGTGCCAGTAGTATAGTCCCCCAAATGAACACTGAAGCTTTCTTT. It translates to CASSIVPQMNTEAFF.

The DNA of the CDR3 is TGTGCCAGCAGTCACCCTGGGGGGACAGGGGTAAAAACCTCTGGAAACACCATATATTTT. Translation gives CASSHPGGTGVKTSGNTIYF. The chain couples TRBV9 to TRBJ1-3; 10 positions match TRBD1. The germline CDR1 and CDR2 sequences are SGDLS and YYNGEE. Trimming removed 5 bases from V and 0 bases from J; junction bases left unmatched: 17. The CDR3 length is 20 residues.

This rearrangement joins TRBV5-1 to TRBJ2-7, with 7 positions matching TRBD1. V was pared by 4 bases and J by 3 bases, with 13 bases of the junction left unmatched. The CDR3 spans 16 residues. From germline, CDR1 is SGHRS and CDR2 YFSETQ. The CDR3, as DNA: TGCGCCAGCAGCGGGGTTGATGCAGGGGGTGGCTACGAGCAGTACTTC. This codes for CASSGVDAGGGYEQYF.

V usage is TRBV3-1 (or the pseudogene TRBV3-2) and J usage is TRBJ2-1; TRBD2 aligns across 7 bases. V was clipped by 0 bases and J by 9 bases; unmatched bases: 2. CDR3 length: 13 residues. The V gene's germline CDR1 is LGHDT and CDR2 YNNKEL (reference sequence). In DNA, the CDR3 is TGTGCCAGCAGCCAAGAGACTAGCAGTGAGCAGTTCTTC. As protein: CASSQETSSEQFF.

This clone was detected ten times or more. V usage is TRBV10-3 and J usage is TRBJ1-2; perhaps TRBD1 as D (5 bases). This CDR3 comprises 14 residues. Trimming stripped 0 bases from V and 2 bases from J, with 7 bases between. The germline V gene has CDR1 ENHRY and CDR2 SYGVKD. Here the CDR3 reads CAISESTENYGYTF. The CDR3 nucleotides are TGTGCCATCAGTGAGTCGACAGAAAACTATGGCTACACCTTC.

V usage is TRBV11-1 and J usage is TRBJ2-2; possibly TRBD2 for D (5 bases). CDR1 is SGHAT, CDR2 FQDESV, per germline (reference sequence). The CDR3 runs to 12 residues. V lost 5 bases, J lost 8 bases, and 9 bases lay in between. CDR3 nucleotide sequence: TGTGCCAGCAGCCCTACTAGGGGGGAGCTGTTTTTT. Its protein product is CASSPTRGELFF.

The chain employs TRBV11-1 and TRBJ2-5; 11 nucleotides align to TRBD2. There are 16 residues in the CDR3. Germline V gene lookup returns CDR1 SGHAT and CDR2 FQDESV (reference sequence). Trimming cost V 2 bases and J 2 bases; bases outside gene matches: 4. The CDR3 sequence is CASSLFASGGQETQYF. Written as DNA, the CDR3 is TGTGCCAGCAGCTTATTCGCTAGCGGGGGGCAAGAGACCCAGTACTTC.

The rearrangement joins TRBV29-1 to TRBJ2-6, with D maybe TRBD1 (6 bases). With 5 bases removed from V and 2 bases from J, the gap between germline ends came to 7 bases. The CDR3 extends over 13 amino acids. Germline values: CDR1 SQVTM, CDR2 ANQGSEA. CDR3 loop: CSVYRAGANVLTF. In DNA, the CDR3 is TGCAGCGTTTACAGGGCTGGGGCCAACGTCCTGACTTTC.

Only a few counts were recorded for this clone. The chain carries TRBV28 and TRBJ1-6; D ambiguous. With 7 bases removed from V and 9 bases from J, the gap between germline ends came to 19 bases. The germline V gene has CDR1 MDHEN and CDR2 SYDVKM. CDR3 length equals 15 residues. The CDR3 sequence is CASNLAWSTGSPLHF. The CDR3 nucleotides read TGTGCCAGCAACTTGGCCTGGTCCACGGGTTCACCCCTCCACTTT.

CDR3: CASRTGTYEQYF. In DNA form, the CDR3 reads TGTGCCAGCCGGACAGGGACATACGAGCAGTACTTC. This chain uses TRBV6-5 with TRBJ2-7; 8 nucleotides line up with TRBD1. CDR3 length: 12 residues. Germline lookup yields CDR1 MNHEY and CDR2 SVGAGI. V lost 8 bases to trimming and J lost 4 bases; unmatched junction nucleotides: 4.